Presented here are 30 T cell receptor beta chains from one specimen sequenced in a study of T cell responses to AZD1222 COVID-19 vaccine. Assay: immunoSEQ multiplex PCR; the TCRdb copy retains only in-frame clones and omits some. This sample has 150,000 or so clones; about 90% occur once, and the top ten carry under 2.5%. The input for sequencing was peripheral blood, taken on day 0 of AZD1222 vaccination. The source is an adult in good health.

This clone was seen only once. This chain uses TRBV7-9 with TRBJ1-1, with a possible D match to TRBD1 (5 bases). V lost 7 bases and J lost 4, with 10 bases in between. The CDR3 consists of 12 residues. Germline-derived CDR1 and CDR2 are SEHNR and FQNEAQ (reference sequence). CDR3 region: CASILGGTEAFF. The CDR3 DNA is TGTGCCAGCATCTTGGGGGGCACTGAAGCTTTCTTT.

CDR3 DNA: TGTGCCAGCAGTGAAAATAGCGTGGGGATGGGCAATCAGCCCCAGCATTTT. Translating it yields CASSENSVGMGNQPQHF. The chain has TRBV6-1 and TRBJ1-5; no firm D call. The CDR3 runs to 17 residues. V was shortened by 2 bases and J by 2 bases, with 16 bases between the two germline ends. Per the germline V gene, CDR1 is MNHNS and CDR2 is SASEGT.

V gene TRBV19 combines with J gene TRBJ1-1; 8 nucleotides line up with TRBD1. With V trimmed by 5 bases and J by 6 bases, 8 bases remained unmatched. The CDR3 has 14 residues. Per germline, CDR1 LNHDA and CDR2 SQIVND (reference sequence). The CDR3 spells CASSGRDRSSEAFF. CDR3 coding DNA: TGTGCCAGTAGTGGACGGGACAGGAGTTCTGAAGCTTTCTTT. Full variable domain (remainder filled in from reference TRBV19 and TRBJ1-1): DGGITQSPKYLFRKEGQNVTLSCEQNLNHDAMYWYRQDPGQGLRLIYYSQIVNDFQKGDIAEGYSVSREKKESFPLTVTSAQKNPTAFYLCASSGRDRSSEAFFGQGTRLTVV.

The chain uses TRBV4-1 and TRBJ1-4; D is undetermined. In germline, CDR1 is MGHRA, CDR2 YSYEKL. CDR3 size: 17 residues. Trimming stripped 0 bases from V and 0 bases from J, with 11 bases between. CDR3 nucleotides: TGCGCCAGCAGCCAAGAGCTCCACGGGGCAACTAATGAAAAACTGTTTTTT. It translates to CASSQELHGATNEKLFF.

J is TRBJ1-1 and V is TRBV4-2; D is uncertain. The germline V gene encodes CDR1 LGHNA and CDR2 YNFKEQ. The ends were cut back, 2 bases at V and 2 bases at J, with 18 bases in the middle. This CDR3 has 17 residues. In DNA form, the CDR3 reads TGTGCCAGCAGCCAAAAAAGGCTTGAATGGGAAAACACTGAAGCTTTCTTT. As protein: CASSQKRLEWENTEAFF.

This chain connects TRBV30 to TRBJ1-1; no definite D call. Trimming removed 2 bases at V and 6 bases at J, with 10 bases between. The germline V gene has CDR1 GTSNPN and CDR2 SVGIG (reference sequence). The CDR3 totals 12 residues. The DNA for the CDR3 is TGTGCCTGGAGTTCCCCAGGTCCTGAAGCTTTCTTT. Translation: CAWSSPGPEAFF.

The rearrangement uses TRBV5-1 and TRBJ2-1, with D maybe TRBD2 (6 bases). CDR3 length: 11 residues. Germline V lookup: CDR1 SGHRS, CDR2 YFSETQ. The V end was cut by 7 bases, the J end by 4 bases, with 6 bases between. The CDR3 nucleotides read TGCGCCAGCCGGGGGTACAATGAGCAGTTCTTC. This encodes CASRGYNEQFF.

This clone was found once. The chain links TRBV11-3 to TRBJ2-7; 12 bases match TRBD2. After removal of 0 bases from V and 7 bases from J, the junction contained 4 bases not matched to a gene. This CDR3 spans 15 amino acids. Germline V gene sequence: CDR1 SGHNT, CDR2 YENEEA. The CDR3 nucleotides are TGTGCCAGCAGCTTAGATGGACTAGCGGGAAGGGAGCAGTACTTC. Translation gives CASSLDGLAGREQYF.

The genes are TRBV5-5 and TRBJ1-2; maybe TRBD1 (5 bases). The length of the CDR3 is 14 residues. CDR1 SGHKS and CDR2 YYEKEE come from the germline V gene (reference sequence). V was pared by 7 bases and J by 8 bases, with 21 bases between. The chain's CDR3 is CASAYRYEWGGYTF. The DNA of the CDR3 is TGTGCCAGCGCCTATAGGTATGAGTGGGGCGGCTACACCTTC.

The genes are TRBV5-6 and TRBJ1-5, with 7 bases aligning to TRBD1. With V trimmed by 0 bases and J by 5 bases, 8 bases remained unmatched. CDR3 size: 16 residues. Germline loops: CDR1 SGHDT, CDR2 YYEEEE. CDR3 sequence: CASSLVGTEGDQPQHF. CDR3 bases: TGTGCCAGCAGCTTGGTAGGGACAGAGGGGGATCAGCCCCAGCATTTT. Filled out from reference TRBV5-6 and TRBJ1-5, the complete variable domain reads DAGVTQSPTHLIKTRGQQVTLRCSPKSGHDTVSWYQQALGQGPQFIFQYYEEEERQRGNFPDRFSGHQFPNYSSELNVNALLLGDSALYLCASSLVGTEGDQPQHFGDGTRLSIL.

The genes are TRBV6-4 and TRBJ1-1; 8 positions agree with TRBD1. V lost 6 bases, J lost 1 base, and 1 base stayed unmatched. This CDR3 spans 13 amino acids. The V gene's germline CDR1 is MRHNA and CDR2 SNTAGT. CDR3 DNA sequence: TGTGCCAGCAGGGACAGGGAGAACACTGAAGCTTTCTTT. This codes for CASRDRENTEAFF.

This clone is a singleton in its sample. The chain carries TRBV28 and TRBJ2-7; 8 bases match TRBD2. V shed 5 bases, J shed 4 bases, and the junction held 7 bases outside the gene matches. The CDR3 loop spans 14 amino acids. Germline CDR1 MDHEN, CDR2 SYDVKM. CDR3 sequence reads: CASSLSGTRYEQYF. The CDR3 DNA sequence: TGTGCCAGCAGTCTCTCCGGGACTAGATACGAGCAGTACTTC.

This clone occurred once. The rearrangement links TRBV2 to TRBJ2-5; 8 nucleotides match TRBD2. V was pared by 8 bases and J by 3 bases, with 14 bases of the junction left unmatched. CDR1 SNHLY and CDR2 FYNNEI come from the germline V gene. This CDR3 is 16 amino acids long. In DNA, the CDR3 is TGTGCCAGCTCGGGAGAATTAGCGGGAATAGAAGAGACCCAGTACTTC. This codes for CASSGELAGIEETQYF.

The V gene is TRBV28, the J gene TRBJ1-5; D unresolved. The length of the CDR3 is 14 residues. Trimming removed 8 bases from V and 4 bases from J, with 15 bases in between. Per germline, CDR1 MDHEN and CDR2 SYDVKM. CDR3 protein: CASSRGTRNQPQHF. The CDR3 coding sequence is TGTGCCAGCTCTCGGGGAACACGGAATCAGCCCCAGCATTTT.

This chain links TRBV7-8 with TRBJ1-5, with unresolved D. Per the germline V gene, CDR1 is SGHVS and CDR2 is FQNEAQ. The CDR3 runs to 14 residues. The V end lost 5 bases, the J end lost 1 base, and 9 bases lay between the germline ends. CDR3 loop: CASSPVPSNQPQHF. CDR3 sequence (DNA): TGTGCCAGCAGCCCCGTCCCAAGCAATCAGCCCCAGCATTTT.

The chain is built from TRBV6-4 and TRBJ2-6; TRBD1 aligns across 8 bases. Germline trimming cut 6 bases from V and 4 bases from J; bases unmatched to any gene: 5. Germline V CDR1 and CDR2: MRHNA, SNTAGT. The CDR3 loop spans 15 amino acids. CDR3 sequence reads: CASSPQGDGANVLTF. The CDR3, as DNA: TGTGCCAGCAGCCCACAGGGGGACGGGGCCAACGTCCTGACTTTC.

The chain recombines TRBV7-3 with TRBJ1-1, with D hard to call. Germline CDR1 and CDR2: SGHTA and FQGTGA. The CDR3 spans 13 residues. Trimming pared 4 bases from V and 3 bases from J, leaving 9 bases between. The CDR3 is CASSSTLDTEAFF. The CDR3 region has the DNA TGTGCCAGCAGCTCCACTCTTGACACTGAAGCTTTCTTT.

For the CDR3, the DNA is TGTGCCAGTGGACAGGGCAACTATGGCTACACCTTC. Its protein is CASGQGNYGYTF. The chain joins TRBV19 to TRBJ1-2; 8 bases align to TRBD1. CDR1 and CDR2 from the germline V gene are LNHDA and SQIVND (reference sequence). CDR3 size: 12 residues. The V and J ends lost 8 bases and 2 bases, in that order; junction bases with no gene match: 1.

The chain joins TRBV4-3 to TRBJ1-5; D remains ambiguous. The CDR3 loop spans 14 amino acids. Germline V gene lookup returns CDR1 LGHNA and CDR2 YSLEER. Trimming stripped 1 base from V and 6 bases from J, with 10 bases between. The CDR3 bases are TGCGCCAGCAGCCAAGCCTCCCGGGGTCAGCCCCAGCATTTT. It is translated as CASSQASRGQPQHF.

The V call is TRBV5-1, the J call TRBJ2-3; TRBD2 aligns across 13 bases. Per germline, CDR1 SGHRS and CDR2 YFSETQ. The CDR3 sequence is 18 residues long. The V and J ends lost 0 bases and 2 bases, in that order; junction bases with no gene match: 6. CDR3 loop: CASSLELAGGLNTDTQYF. The CDR3 coding sequence is TGCGCCAGCAGCTTGGAACTAGCGGGAGGGTTAAACACAGATACGCAGTATTTT.

The chain recombines TRBV3-1 (or the pseudogene TRBV3-2) with TRBJ1-3, with 7 nucleotides matching TRBD1. Germline V gene sequence: CDR1 LGHDT, CDR2 YNNKEL (reference sequence). The V gene end was trimmed by 6 bases and the J gene end by 8 bases; junction bases not matched to a gene: 10. This CDR3 contains 14 residues. For the CDR3, the DNA is TGTGCCAGCAGTTTGAGACAGGGTGGGGACACCATATATTTT. Its translation is CASSLRQGGDTIYF.

The chain recombines TRBV12-3 or TRBV12-4 with TRBJ1-1; no reliable D call. The CDR3 has 13 residues. V lost 7 bases, J lost 1 base, and 10 bases lay in between. The CDR3 loop reads CASTQPENTEAFF. The CDR3 DNA sequence: TGTGCCAGCACCCAACCAGAGAACACTGAAGCTTTCTTT.

V is TRBV5-1 and J is TRBJ1-1; the match to TRBD1 covers 7 bases. There are 11 residues in the CDR3. The germline V gene encodes CDR1 SGHRS and CDR2 YFSETQ. Trimming cost V 4 bases and J 9 bases; bases outside gene matches: 3. The chain's CDR3 is CASSMTGKAFF. For the CDR3, the DNA is TGCGCCAGCAGCATGACAGGGAAAGCTTTCTTT.

The chain couples TRBV5-4 to TRBJ1-1; D not certain. Trimming took off 0 bases at V and 5 bases at J, with 8 bases between the two ends. The CDR3 loop spans 13 amino acids. Germline V gene lookup returns CDR1 SGHNT and CDR2 YYREEE (reference sequence). CDR3 DNA: TGTGCCAGCAGCTTGGAGGACGGAACTGAAGCTTTCTTT. Its translation: CASSLEDGTEAFF.

This sequence joins TRBV18 and TRBJ2-3; 7 bases fit TRBD2. The length of the CDR3 is 15 residues. The germline V gene has CDR1 KGHSH and CDR2 LQKENI. V shed 4 bases and J 4 bases; nucleotides not matched to a gene: 8. This CDR3 reads CASSLGTTFPDTQYF. In DNA, the CDR3 is TGTGCCAGCTCACTTGGGACTACCTTTCCAGATACGCAGTATTTT.

The rearrangement joins TRBV28 to TRBJ2-3; D perhaps matches TRBD1 (5 bases). Germline V gene sequence: CDR1 MDHEN, CDR2 SYDVKM. CDR3 length: 14 residues. V gave up 2 bases and J gave up 5 bases, with 11 bases separating them. CDR3 in DNA: TGTGCCAGCAGTTTAAGCAGGGTTCAAGATACGCAGTATTTT. It yields the protein CASSLSRVQDTQYF.

The rearrangement joins TRBV5-4 to TRBJ2-7; D gene uncertain. The V end lost 4 bases, the J end lost 1 base, and 9 bases lay between the germline ends. This CDR3 region has 13 residues. Germline loops: CDR1 SGHNT, CDR2 YYREEE (reference sequence). The CDR3 here is CASSRWGSYEQYF. The CDR3 DNA reads as TGTGCCAGCAGCCGGTGGGGATCCTACGAGCAGTACTTC. Full variable domain (outside the CDR3, taken from reference TRBV5-4 and TRBJ2-7): ETGVTQSPTHLIKTRGQQVTLRCSSQSGHNTVSWYQQALGQGPQFIFQYYREEENGRGNFPPRFSGLQFPNYSSELNVNALELDDSALYLCASSRWGSYEQYFGPGTRLTVT.

The V and J genes are TRBV12-3 or TRBV12-4 and TRBJ1-2, with no clear D. CDR3 length: 12 amino acids. V was pared by 7 bases and J by 3 bases, with 9 bases between. Here the CDR3 reads CASKKGDYGYTF. CDR3 DNA sequence: TGTGCCAGCAAGAAGGGTGACTATGGCTACACCTTC.

The gene calls are TRBV5-1 and TRBJ1-1; tentatively, D is TRBD1 (6 bases). Germline loops: CDR1 SGHRS, CDR2 YFSETQ. The CDR3 is made up of 17 amino acids. V was clipped by 4 bases and J by 10 bases, with 29 bases between them. In DNA, the CDR3 is TGCGCCAGCAGCCGCACCTTGTCAGGGGCGCACGGGGATAGAGCTTTCTTT. Its translation: CASSRTLSGAHGDRAFF.

This clone appeared a single time. The gene calls are TRBV5-4 and TRBJ2-7, with 9 bases lining up with TRBD1. The CDR3 spans 15 residues. The germline V gene encodes CDR1 SGHNT and CDR2 YYREEE (reference sequence). The junction had 8 bases not matched to a gene; V was cut back by 4 bases and J by 3 bases. CDR3 region: CASSRIGTGFYEQYF. CDR3 DNA: TGTGCCAGCAGCCGAATCGGGACAGGGTTCTACGAGCAGTACTTC.